The clone carrying this T cell receptor beta chain has a single count. The antigen is not known. Germline V CDR1 and CDR2: SGDLS, YYNGEE. The CDR3 is 16 residues long. Losses at the gene ends were 1 base for V and 2 bases for J; bases not matched to a gene: 8. The entry originates in a study of OX40 agonist ivuxolimab in advanced cancers. Study outcomes and limitations: The authors also found low normalized T-cell clonal expansion in some nonresponders. Clonal expansion by week 6 occurred in CD4+ and CD8+ blood T cells (at 0.1 to 3.0 mg/kg).

Here immunoSEQ multiplex PCR was the method, and the copy in TCRdb shows in-frame clones only, minus some. The data contain under 95,000 clones, 93% of them seen just once; the ten biggest clones take up about 6.7%. The clonotype originates from an adult with an advanced solid tumor such as melanoma, head and neck, liver or kidney cancer. J is TRBJ2-5 and V is TRBV9, with 7 bases fitting TRBD2. The material sequenced was CD4+ or CD8+ T cells sorted from blood, taken in a trial of the OX40 agonist ivuxolimab. The CDR3 coding sequence is TGTGCCAGCAGCGTAACATCACGGGGGGAACAAGAGACCCAGTACTTC. Encoded protein: CASSVTSRGEQETQYF. Filled out from reference TRBV9 and TRBJ2-5, the complete variable domain reads DSGVTQTPKHLITATGQRVTLRCSPRSGDLSVYWYQQSLDQGLQFLIQYYNGEERAKGNILERFSAQQFPDLHSELNLSSLELGDSALYFCASSVTSRGEQETQYFGPGTRLLVL.